The 30 T cell receptor beta chains presented below share a single source sample, sequenced in a study of OX40 agonist ivuxolimab in advanced cancers. Some clones are missing from TCRdb's copy, which holds only in-frame ones; the method was immunoSEQ multiplex PCR. The sample shows about 83,000 clones, around 84% of them seen only once. This sample comprised CD4+ or CD8+ T cells sorted from blood, obtained in a trial of the OX40 agonist ivuxolimab. The receptors shown here come from an adult with an advanced solid tumor such as melanoma, head and neck, liver or kidney cancer.

This chain joins TRBV5-8 and TRBJ2-5; 15 bases are a match to TRBD2. With V trimmed by 4 bases and J by 0 bases, 4 bases remained unmatched. Germline values: CDR1 SGHTS, CDR2 YDEGEE. This CDR3 region has 17 residues. The DNA of the CDR3 is TGTGCCAGCAGCCGGGGACTAGCGGGAGGAAACCAAGAGACCCAGTACTTC. It translates to CASSRGLAGGNQETQYF.

The V and J genes are TRBV19 and TRBJ1-2; perhaps TRBD1 as D (5 bases). Germline CDR1 LNHDA, CDR2 SQIVND (reference sequence). Trimming removed 5 bases at V and 5 bases at J, with 15 bases between. The CDR3 runs 14 residues. The CDR3 region has the DNA TGTGCCAGTAGTCCCGGGACCTCCTCTTATGGCTACACCTTC. Protein sequence: CASSPGTSSYGYTF.

This clone was seen only a few times. The rearrangement links TRBV30 to TRBJ2-4, with D possibly being TRBD1 (6 bases). CDR3 size: 15 residues. CDR1 GTSNPN and CDR2 SVGIG come from the germline V gene (reference sequence). Trimming removed 0 bases from V and 1 base from J, with 10 bases in between. CDR3 sequence: CAWSVGAEAKNIQYF. CDR3 in DNA: TGTGCCTGGAGTGTGGGGGCTGAGGCCAAAAACATTCAGTACTTC.

This clone showed up just once. The J gene is TRBJ2-3, the V gene TRBV5-1; D may correspond to TRBD1 or TRBD2 (5 bases each). The germline V and J ends were trimmed by 5 bases and 3 bases, with 16 bases remaining between them. The V gene's germline CDR1 is SGHRS and CDR2 YFSETQ. The CDR3 consists of 15 residues. The CDR3 loop is CASRSAGTTTDTQYF. DNA for the CDR3: TGCGCCAGCAGATCTGCCGGGACGACGACAGATACGCAGTATTTT.

The chain combines TRBV6-5 with TRBJ2-7; no clear D. CDR3 size: 12 residues. CDR1 is MNHEY and CDR2 is SVGAGI in the germline V gene. Trimming stripped 6 bases from V and 5 bases from J, with 11 bases between. DNA of the CDR3: TGTGCCAGCAGCCGGCCGAGGAACGAGCAGTACTTC. Translation: CASSRPRNEQYF.

This chain connects TRBV13 to TRBJ1-2; D gene unclear. V lost 8 bases and J 8 bases, leaving 15 bases between the germline ends. The CDR3 loop spans 12 amino acids. Germline lookup yields CDR1 PRHDT and CDR2 FYEKMQ (reference sequence). The CDR3 DNA reads as TGTGCCAGCTCGAGAGGCTATGGGGGCTACACCTTC. It codes for CASSRGYGGYTF.

The CDR3 protein is CASEPGSRNQPQHF. The CDR3 DNA reads TGTGCCAGCGAGCCGGGCAGTCGGAATCAGCCCCAGCATTTT. The chain links TRBV6-1 to TRBJ1-5, with no clear D. Per the germline V gene, CDR1 is MNHNS and CDR2 is SASEGT. This CDR3 contains 14 residues. Trimming shortened V by 8 bases and J by 4 bases, and 15 bases separated the two germline ends.

V gene TRBV30 combines with J gene TRBJ2-7; a weak D match, TRBD1 (5 bases). Germline CDR1 reads GTSNPN; CDR2 reads SVGIG (reference sequence). V was shortened by 3 bases and J by 7 bases, with 16 bases between the two germline ends. The CDR3 is 13 amino acids. CDR3 bases: TGTGCCTGGAGAGAGCAACAGGTGTCAGAGCAGTACTTC. It codes for CAWREQQVSEQYF.

The chain couples TRBV6-1 to TRBJ2-7; the D gene could be TRBD1 or TRBD2 (6 bases each). V dropped 6 bases and J dropped 3 bases, with 15 bases sitting between them. In germline, CDR1 is MNHNS, CDR2 SASEGT. The CDR3 totals 14 residues. CDR3 region: CASRRGDIFYEQYF. Here the CDR3 DNA reads TGTGCCAGCAGGAGGGGGGACATATTCTACGAGCAGTACTTC.

The chain couples TRBV7-6 to TRBJ1-2; D is ambiguous. The CDR3 consists of 15 residues. With 1 base removed from V and 6 bases from J, the gap between germline ends came to 15 bases. The germline CDR1 and CDR2 sequences are SGHVS and FNYEAQ. The CDR3 coding sequence is TGTGCCAGCAGCTTAGGGAGGACTGGGAATGATGGCTACACCTTC. This sequence encodes CASSLGRTGNDGYTF.

The chain joins TRBV11-2 to TRBJ1-2; 7 bases fit TRBD1. This CDR3 has 13 residues. V trimming: 5 bases; J trimming: 2 bases; junction bases outside the gene matches: 2. Per the germline V gene, CDR1 is SGHAT and CDR2 is FQNNGV. The CDR3 bases are TGTGCCAGCAGCCCGGACAGGAACTATGGCTACACCTTC. Encoded protein: CASSPDRNYGYTF.

This clone was counted only a few times. The chain combines TRBV30 with TRBJ1-1, with D unresolved. CDR1 and CDR2 (germline): GTSNPN, SVGIG (reference sequence). Trimming shortened V by 6 bases and J by 4 bases, and 9 bases separated the two germline ends. The CDR3 consists of 11 residues. In nucleotides, the CDR3 is TGTGCCTGCCATAGGAGCACTGAAGCTTTCTTT. Its translation: CACHRSTEAFF.

CDR3 sequence (DNA): TGCGCCAGCAGCCAAGATGCAGGCTTCTATGGCTACACCTTC. It yields the protein CASSQDAGFYGYTF. The chain is built from TRBV4-3 and TRBJ1-2; D not certain. CDR3 length: 14 residues. CDR1 and CDR2 (germline): LGHNA, YSLEER. Trimming took off 0 bases at V and 4 bases at J, with 9 bases between the two ends.

The genes are TRBV13 and TRBJ2-7, with a tentative D call TRBD1 (7 bases). CDR1 and CDR2 from the germline V gene are PRHDT and FYEKMQ (reference sequence). V was shortened by 5 bases and J by 3 bases, with 20 bases between the two germline ends. There are 16 residues in the CDR3. CDR3 residues: CASSPGGRGRGYEQYF. In DNA, the CDR3 is TGTGCCAGCAGCCCAGGGGGTCGGGGGCGCGGCTACGAGCAGTACTTC.

This sequence joins TRBV29-1 and TRBJ1-1; D uncertain. CDR3 length: 12 residues. Per germline, CDR1 SQVTM and CDR2 ANQGSEA. V lost 4 bases, J lost 2 bases, and 8 bases lay in between. The CDR3 nucleotides are TGCAGCGTTGTTGGTGTAAACACTGAAGCTTTCTTT. Translated, it gives CSVVGVNTEAFF.

This clone was recorded only once. This chain uses TRBV11-2 with TRBJ1-1; TRBD1 matches at 7 bases. The V and J ends lost 4 bases and 4 bases, in that order; junction bases with no gene match: 3. The length of the CDR3 is 13 residues. Germline CDR1 and CDR2: SGHAT and FQNNGV. The CDR3 is CASSSTGITEAFF. The CDR3 nucleotides are TGTGCCAGCAGCTCGACAGGGATCACTGAAGCTTTCTTT.

V and J are TRBV4-2 and TRBJ2-1; the D is unclear. CDR3 length equals 14 residues. V lost 4 bases and J lost 5, with 12 bases in between. Looked up from germline, CDR1 is LGHNA and CDR2 is YNFKEQ. The CDR3 here is CASSPSRFDNEQFF. The CDR3, as DNA: TGTGCCAGCAGCCCGTCCCGTTTTGACAATGAGCAGTTCTTC.

The V and J genes are TRBV30 and TRBJ1-5; 7 bases fit TRBD1. V shed 1 base, J shed 4 bases, and the junction held 7 bases outside the gene matches. This CDR3 is 15 amino acids long. CDR1 GTSNPN and CDR2 SVGIG come from the germline V gene (reference sequence). CDR3 amino acids: CAWSDGRGQNQPQHF. The CDR3, as DNA: TGTGCCTGGAGTGACGGGAGGGGGCAAAATCAGCCCCAGCATTTT.

V and J are TRBV7-9 and TRBJ1-1, with D possibly TRBD1 on 5 matching bases. CDR3 length: 12 amino acids. Trimming left V 4 bases short and J 7 bases short, with 10 bases between. CDR1 SEHNR and CDR2 FQNEAQ come from the germline V gene (reference sequence). The DNA of the CDR3 is TGTGCCAGCAGCTCCCCGGGGGGTGAAGCTTTCTTT. Its protein product is CASSSPGGEAFF.

The V and J genes are TRBV4-1 and TRBJ2-7; D is possibly TRBD1 (6 bases). Trimming removed 4 bases from V and 0 bases from J, with 10 bases in between. There are 14 residues in the CDR3. From germline, CDR1 is MGHRA and CDR2 YSYEKL. The CDR3 DNA reads as TGCGCCAGCAGCCTAACAGGGAGCTCCTACGAGCAGTACTTC. Translation gives CASSLTGSSYEQYF.

The chain carries TRBV11-3 and TRBJ2-1; D is unresolved. Germline values: CDR1 SGHNT, CDR2 YENEEA. The V end lost 0 bases, the J end lost 9 bases, and 6 bases lay between the germline ends. The CDR3 contains 12 residues. This CDR3 is CASSLDSVEQFF. The CDR3 region has the DNA TGTGCCAGCAGCTTAGATTCGGTTGAGCAGTTCTTC.

The chain recombines TRBV11-2 with TRBJ1-4, with TRBD1 matching over 8 bases. V shed 1 base and J 6 bases; nucleotides not matched to a gene: 1. This CDR3 is built from 14 residues. The germline gives CDR1 SGHAT, CDR2 FQNNGV. The CDR3 sequence is CASSLGRGHEKLFF. DNA for the CDR3: TGTGCCAGCAGCTTAGGCAGGGGGCATGAAAAACTGTTTTTT.

About this clone: The sample holds other DNA sequences that translate to the same CDR3. This chain joins TRBV5-6 and TRBJ2-3, with D hard to call. The germline V and J ends were trimmed by 4 bases and 6 bases, with 6 bases remaining between them. This CDR3 has 11 amino acids. From germline, CDR1 is SGHDT and CDR2 YYEEEE. This chain's CDR3 is CASSLTDTQYF. The CDR3 DNA follows: TGTGCCAGCAGCCTCACGGATACGCAGTATTTT.

The chain couples TRBV10-2 to TRBJ1-6; tentatively, D is TRBD1 (6 bases). In germline, CDR1 is WSHSY, CDR2 SAAADI. V lost 7 bases, J lost 9 bases, and 19 bases lay in between. The CDR3 has 15 amino acids. CDR3 sequence (DNA): TGCGCCAGCAACCAGGACAGTGGGTATCGTTCACCCCTCCACTTT. It specifies CASNQDSGYRSPLHF.

The J gene is TRBJ1-2, the V gene TRBV19, with D tentatively TRBD1 (5 bases). Germline V lookup: CDR1 LNHDA, CDR2 SQIVND (reference sequence). There are 14 residues in the CDR3. V shed 1 base and J shed 4 bases, with 10 bases lying between them. CDR3 region: CASSIGAGTYGYTF. The CDR3 DNA is TGTGCCAGTAGTATAGGGGCAGGGACCTATGGCTACACCTTC.

This chain links TRBV5-1 with TRBJ1-6, with TRBD1 matching 10 bases. The CDR3 runs 16 residues. Germline V gene sequence: CDR1 SGHRS, CDR2 YFSETQ. V gave up 0 bases and J gave up 10 bases; unmatched junction bases: 7. CDR3 amino acids: CASSLGETGGGSPLHF. The CDR3, as DNA: TGCGCCAGCAGCTTGGGCGAGACAGGGGGCGGCTCACCCCTCCACTTT.

This chain uses TRBV6-5 with TRBJ1-5; 7 bases are a match to TRBD1. The CDR3 runs 15 residues. Germline V CDR1 and CDR2: MNHEY, SVGAGI. Losses at the gene ends were 8 bases for V and 0 bases for J; bases not matched to a gene: 7. Here the CDR3 reads CASQPGQYSNQPQHF. DNA of the CDR3: TGTGCCAGCCAACCGGGACAGTATAGCAATCAGCCCCAGCATTTT.

This chain connects TRBV23-1 to TRBJ2-3; D may be TRBD1 (6 bases). TRBV23-1 is an ORF; its function is uncertain. Trimming pared 0 bases from V and 6 bases from J, leaving 13 bases between. The length of the CDR3 is 15 residues. CDR3 sequence: CASSQSGAPRDTQYF. CDR3 DNA sequence: TGCGCCAGCAGTCAATCGGGGGCCCCCAGGGATACGCAGTATTTT.

This chain's CDR3 is CASSRDLQETQYF. In DNA form, the CDR3 reads TGTGCCAGCAGCCGGGACTTACAAGAGACCCAGTACTTC. The V and J genes are TRBV6-4 and TRBJ2-5; tentative D call: TRBD2 (6 bases). The V end lost 6 bases, the J end lost 2 bases, and 10 bases lay between the germline ends. Germline assignment: CDR1 MRHNA and CDR2 SNTAGT. The CDR3 has 13 amino acids.

The J gene is TRBJ2-2, the V gene TRBV7-3, with 8 positions matching TRBD1. This CDR3 has 14 residues. From germline, CDR1 is SGHTA and CDR2 FQGTGA. V shed 4 bases and J 4 bases; nucleotides not matched to a gene: 2. The DNA for the CDR3 is TGTGCCAGCAGCTCACAGGGGGGCACCGGGGAGCTGTTTTTT. Protein sequence: CASSSQGGTGELFF.